Detailed here is one T cell receptor (beta chain). TCRdb keeps only in-frame clones here, not all; method: immunoSEQ multiplex PCR. The sample shows about 62,000 clones, around two thirds of them seen only once. Participants were aged roughly 18 to 90 years, lived in under 30 US areas, and enrolled virtually. Clinical histories supplied by participants themselves formed the basis of cohort assignment. Exposed enrollees had met someone with a PCR-confirmed or clinician-diagnosed COVID-19 case at some point within the 2 weeks before study entry. This sample is part of a study of blood T cell repertoires in COVID-19. Study-level information: Sample material is recorded as cDNA or gDNA derived from T cells, B-cell-depleted T cells, or PBMCs.

The sequence was collected from an older woman who had been exposed to COVID-19. The material sequenced was PBMCs or T cells enriched from blood (not recorded which).

CDR3 amino acids: CASSATSGSTGELFF. CDR3 DNA: TGTGCCAGCAGCGCGACTAGCGGGAGCACCGGGGAGCTGTTTTTT. The chain links TRBV7-8 to TRBJ2-2; the match to TRBD2 covers 12 bases. CDR3 length: 15 amino acids. V gave up 5 bases and J gave up 4 bases; unmatched junction bases: 2. The V gene's germline CDR1 is SGHVS and CDR2 FQNEAQ.